The T cell receptor beta chain described here comes from a study of blood T cells in healthy people across ages. Study-wide results and limits: Age brought a roughly linear fall in TCR beta diversity measured per million T cells.

In its sample, this clonotype was seen a few times. Its antigen remains unknown. V shed 9 bases and J shed 1 base, with 9 bases lying between them. CDR1 is SNHLY, CDR2 FYNNEI, per germline. The CDR3 is made up of 12 amino acids. It was with a sample-barcoded 5' primer and a J-beta primer mix that a second PCR of about 7 to 12 cycles was run. Via MiXCR, TCRdb re-called the 5' RACE reads, giving one row per CDR3 protein. The sample consists of 600,000 or so distinct CDR3 sequences, about 28% of them appearing once. Sequencing input: blood. The chain carries TRBV2 and TRBJ1-2; D gene uncertain. The origin of this receptor is a woman of 80 years or more in good health. CDR3 residues: CARVIGNYGYTF. The CDR3 region has the DNA TGTGCCAGGGTGATCGGTAACTATGGCTACACCTTC.